A single T cell receptor beta chain is shown here with its context. This record belongs to a study of cytotoxic CD8 clonotypes in ibrutinib-treated CLL. The table came from immunoSEQ multiplex PCR; TCRdb's copy has only in-frame clones and leaves some out. This table has about 30,000 clones, roughly 50% appearing once. This TCR derives from a human donor with chronic lymphocytic leukemia. The sequenced sample was PBMCs, obtained before ibrutinib treatment.

The CDR3: CASSLGGGGYEQYF. Written as DNA, the CDR3 is TGTGCCAGCAGCTTAGGAGGAGGGGGCTACGAGCAGTACTTC. The J gene is TRBJ2-7, the V gene TRBV11-3, with D possibly being TRBD1 or TRBD2 (6 bases each). The CDR3 is 14 amino acids. CDR1 and CDR2 (germline): SGHNT, YENEEA. Trimming pared 1 base from V and 3 bases from J, leaving 10 bases between.